The 4 T cell receptor beta chains given below trace back to one sample, sequenced in a study of identical twins. TCRdb analysed the 5' RACE reads with MiXCR anew, one entry per CDR3 protein. The table includes roughly 250,000 distinct CDR3 sequences, around an eighth detected once. Material for sequencing was memory (CD45RO+) T cells sorted from blood. Receptors were obtained from a woman under 30 in good health.

This clonotype has at least ten counts. This chain joins TRBV2 and TRBJ2-1; D might be TRBD1 or TRBD2, each matching 5 bases. V lost 2 bases, J lost 10 bases, and 12 bases lay in between. The CDR3 has 13 residues. Germline assignment: CDR1 SNHLY and CDR2 FYNNEI. CDR3 nucleotides: TGTGCCAGCAGTGAAAACGTGGGACCCGAGCAGTTCTTC. Amino acids: CASSENVGPEQFF. Drawing the rest from reference TRBV2 and TRBJ2-1, the complete variable domain is EPEVTQTPSHQVTQMGQEVILRCVPISNHLYFYWYRQILGQKVEFLVSFYNNEISEKSEIFDDQFSVERPDGSNFTLKIRSTKLEDSAMYFCASSENVGPEQFFGPGTRLTVL.

V and J are TRBV2 and TRBJ2-6, with TRBD2 identical over 7 bases. The ends lost 5 bases at V and 2 bases at J; junction bases unmatched: 9. The CDR3 consists of 17 residues. Germline values: CDR1 SNHLY, CDR2 FYNNEI. CDR3 in DNA: TGTGCCAGCAGTAAAGGACTAGAATACGCTGGGGCCAACGTCCTGACTTTC. It encodes CASSKGLEYAGANVLTF.

The CDR3 nucleotides are TGCGCCAGCAGCAACTGGGGGGACTACGAGCAGTACTTC. Residues: CASSNWGDYEQYF. The chain has TRBV5-1 and TRBJ2-7; possibly TRBD2 for D (6 bases). Looked up from germline, CDR1 is SGHRS and CDR2 is YFSETQ. CDR3 size: 13 residues. Trimming took 4 bases from V and 3 from J, leaving 11 bases between them.

This clonotype was seen a few times. The chain links TRBV7-3 to TRBJ2-1; either TRBD1 or TRBD2 may fit D (5 bases each). Germline V CDR1 and CDR2: SGHTA, FQGTGA. The CDR3 totals 15 residues. The ends were cut back, 3 bases at V and 5 bases at J, with 14 bases in the middle. CDR3 amino acids: CASSLSGTLNNEQFF. As DNA, the CDR3 is TGTGCCAGCAGCTTGTCCGGGACGCTTAACAATGAGCAGTTCTTC.